This T cell receptor (beta chain) comes out of a study of control samples from healthy donors and cancer patients. The germline V and J ends were trimmed by 5 bases and 4 bases, with 15 bases remaining between them. The germline V gene has CDR1 SGHVS and CDR2 FQNEAQ. This CDR3 contains 15 residues. Clones were sequenced by immunoSEQ multiplex PCR, and TCRdb holds only the in-frame ones, with some missing. The sample consists of 100,000 to 150,000 clones, approximately 92% of them appearing once. Sequenced input: blood. The sequence was collected from a woman in her fifties or sixties in good health. This chain uses TRBV7-8 with TRBJ2-1; D is perhaps TRBD1 (6 bases). CDR3: CASSKRTATYNEQFF. DNA of the CDR3: TGTGCCAGCAGCAAAAGGACAGCGACTTACAATGAGCAGTTCTTC.